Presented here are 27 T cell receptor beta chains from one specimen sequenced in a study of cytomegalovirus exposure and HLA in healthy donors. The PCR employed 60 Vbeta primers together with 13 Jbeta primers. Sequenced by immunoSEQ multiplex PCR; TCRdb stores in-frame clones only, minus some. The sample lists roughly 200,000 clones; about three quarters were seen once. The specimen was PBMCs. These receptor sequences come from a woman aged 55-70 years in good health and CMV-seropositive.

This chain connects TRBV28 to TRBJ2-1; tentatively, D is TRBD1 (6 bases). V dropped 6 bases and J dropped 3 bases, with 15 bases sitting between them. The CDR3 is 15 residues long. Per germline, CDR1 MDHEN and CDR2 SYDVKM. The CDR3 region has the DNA TGTGCCAGCAGACAAAATCCGGGACACTACAATGAGCAGTTCTTC. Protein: CASRQNPGHYNEQFF.

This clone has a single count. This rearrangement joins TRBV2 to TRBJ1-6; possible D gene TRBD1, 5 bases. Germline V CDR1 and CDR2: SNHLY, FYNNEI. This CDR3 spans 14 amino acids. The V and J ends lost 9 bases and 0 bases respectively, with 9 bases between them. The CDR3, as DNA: TGTGCCAGTGGGCAGGGCTCCTATAATTCACCCCTCCACTTT. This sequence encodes CASGQGSYNSPLHF.

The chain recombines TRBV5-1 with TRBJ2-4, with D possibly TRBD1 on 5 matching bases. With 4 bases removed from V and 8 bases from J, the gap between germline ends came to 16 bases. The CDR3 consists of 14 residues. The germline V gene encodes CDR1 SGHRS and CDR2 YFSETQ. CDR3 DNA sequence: TGCGCCAGCAGCAGACAGACCATCCCCGACATTCAGTACTTC. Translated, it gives CASSRQTIPDIQYF. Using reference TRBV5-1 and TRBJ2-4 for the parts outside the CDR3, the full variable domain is KAGVTQTPRYLIKTRGQQVTLSCSPISGHRSVSWYQQTPGQGLQFLFEYFSETQRNKGNFPGRFSGRQFSNSRSEMNVSTLELGDSALYLCASSRQTIPDIQYFGAGTRLSVL.

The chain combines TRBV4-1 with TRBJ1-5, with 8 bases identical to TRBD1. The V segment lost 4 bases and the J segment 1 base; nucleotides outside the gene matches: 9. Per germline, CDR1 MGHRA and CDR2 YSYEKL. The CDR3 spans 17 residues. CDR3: CASSRSGGGGSNQPQHF. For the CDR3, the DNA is TGCGCCAGCAGCCGGTCAGGGGGCGGTGGAAGCAATCAGCCCCAGCATTTT.

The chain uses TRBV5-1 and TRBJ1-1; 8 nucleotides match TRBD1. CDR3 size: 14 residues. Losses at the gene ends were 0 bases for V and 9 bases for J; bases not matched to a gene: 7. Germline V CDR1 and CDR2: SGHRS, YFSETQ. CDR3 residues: CASSLGQGAFKAFF. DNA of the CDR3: TGCGCCAGCAGCTTGGGGCAGGGGGCGTTCAAAGCTTTCTTT.

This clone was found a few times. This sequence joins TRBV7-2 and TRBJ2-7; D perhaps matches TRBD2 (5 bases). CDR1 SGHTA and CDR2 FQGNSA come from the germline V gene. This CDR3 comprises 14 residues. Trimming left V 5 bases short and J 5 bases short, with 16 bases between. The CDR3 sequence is CASSDMRGFNEQYF. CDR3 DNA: TGTGCCAGCAGCGACATGAGAGGGTTTAACGAGCAGTACTTC.

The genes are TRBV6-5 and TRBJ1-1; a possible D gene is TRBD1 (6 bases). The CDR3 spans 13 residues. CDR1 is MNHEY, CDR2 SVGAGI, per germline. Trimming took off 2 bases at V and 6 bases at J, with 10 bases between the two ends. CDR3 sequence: CASSYDRIAEAFF. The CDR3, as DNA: TGTGCCAGCAGTTACGACAGGATCGCTGAAGCTTTCTTT.

The CDR3 here is CASSLLEGGGIYGYTF. The CDR3 DNA reads as TGTGCCAGCAGTTTGTTAGAAGGGGGAGGGATCTATGGCTACACCTTC. The rearrangement links TRBV2 to TRBJ1-2; a possible D gene is TRBD1 (6 bases). V was shortened by 5 bases and J by 4 bases, with 20 bases between the two germline ends. The germline V gene has CDR1 SNHLY and CDR2 FYNNEI. CDR3 size: 16 residues.

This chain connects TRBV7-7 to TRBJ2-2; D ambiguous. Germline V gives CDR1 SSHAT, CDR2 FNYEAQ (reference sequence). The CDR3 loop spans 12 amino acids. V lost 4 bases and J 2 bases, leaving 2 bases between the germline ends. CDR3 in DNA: TGTGCCAGCAGCTCAAACACCGGGGAGCTGTTTTTT. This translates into CASSSNTGELFF.

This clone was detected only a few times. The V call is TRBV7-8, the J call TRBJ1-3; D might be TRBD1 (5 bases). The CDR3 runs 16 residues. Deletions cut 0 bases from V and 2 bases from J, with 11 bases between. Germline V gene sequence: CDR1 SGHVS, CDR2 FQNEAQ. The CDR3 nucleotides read TGTGCCAGCAGCTTAGCAGGGGAAAGTCCTGGAAACACCATATATTTT. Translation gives CASSLAGESPGNTIYF. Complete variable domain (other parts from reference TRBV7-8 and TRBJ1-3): GAGVSQSPRYKVAKRGQDVALRCDPISGHVSLFWYQQALGQGPEFLTYFQNEAQLDKSGLPSDRFFAERPEGSVSTLKIQRTQQEDSAVYLCASSLAGESPGNTIYFGEGSWLTVV.

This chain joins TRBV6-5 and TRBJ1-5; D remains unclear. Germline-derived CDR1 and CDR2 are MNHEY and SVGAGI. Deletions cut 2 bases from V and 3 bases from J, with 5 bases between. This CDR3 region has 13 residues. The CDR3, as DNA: TGTGCCAGCAGTTACACAGTCAATCAGCCCCAGCATTTT. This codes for CASSYTVNQPQHF.

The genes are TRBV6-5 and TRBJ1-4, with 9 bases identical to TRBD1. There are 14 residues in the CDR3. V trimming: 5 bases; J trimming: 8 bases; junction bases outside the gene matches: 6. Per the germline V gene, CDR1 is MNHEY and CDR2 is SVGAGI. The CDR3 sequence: CASSPGQGREKLFF. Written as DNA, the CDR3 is TGTGCCAGCAGTCCCGGACAGGGGAGGGAAAAACTGTTTTTT.

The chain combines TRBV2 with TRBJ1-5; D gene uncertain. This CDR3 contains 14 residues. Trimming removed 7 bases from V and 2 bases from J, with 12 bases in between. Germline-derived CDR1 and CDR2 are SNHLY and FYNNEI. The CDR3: CASTTRGGNQPQHF. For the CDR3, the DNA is TGTGCCAGCACCACGCGCGGAGGCAATCAGCCCCAGCATTTT.

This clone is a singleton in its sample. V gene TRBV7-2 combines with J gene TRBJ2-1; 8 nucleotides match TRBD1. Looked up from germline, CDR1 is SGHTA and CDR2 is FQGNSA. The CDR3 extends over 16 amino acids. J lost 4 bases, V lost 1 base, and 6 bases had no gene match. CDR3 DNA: TGTGCCAGCAGCTTAGTGGGACAGGAGTCATACAATGAGCAGTTCTTC. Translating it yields CASSLVGQESYNEQFF. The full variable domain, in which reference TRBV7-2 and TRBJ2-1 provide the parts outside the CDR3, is GAGVSQSPSNKVTEKGKDVELRCDPISGHTALYWYRQSLGQGLEFLIYFQGNSAPDKSGLPSDRFSAERTGGSVSTLTIQRTQQEDSAVYLCASSLVGQESYNEQFFGPGTRLTVL.

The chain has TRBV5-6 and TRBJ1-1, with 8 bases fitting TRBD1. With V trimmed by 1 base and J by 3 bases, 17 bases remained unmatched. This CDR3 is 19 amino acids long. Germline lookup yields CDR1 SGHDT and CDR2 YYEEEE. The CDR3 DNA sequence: TGTGCCAGCAGCTTGATTCGTAGGACAGGGAATGTAGCGGACACTGAAGCTTTCTTT. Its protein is CASSLIRRTGNVADTEAFF. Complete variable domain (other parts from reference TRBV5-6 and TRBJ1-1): DAGVTQSPTHLIKTRGQQVTLRCSPKSGHDTVSWYQQALGQGPQFIFQYYEEEERQRGNFPDRFSGHQFPNYSSELNVNALLLGDSALYLCASSLIRRTGNVADTEAFFGQGTRLTVV.

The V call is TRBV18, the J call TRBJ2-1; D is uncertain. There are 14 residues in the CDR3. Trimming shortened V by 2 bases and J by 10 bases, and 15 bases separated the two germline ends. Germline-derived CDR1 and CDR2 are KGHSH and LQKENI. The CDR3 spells CASSPVTRAKEQFF. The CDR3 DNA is TGTGCCAGCTCACCAGTGACCAGAGCGAAGGAGCAGTTCTTC.

The CDR3 region has the DNA TGTGCCAGCAGCCCAGGGGACTACGAGCAGTACTTC. This encodes CASSPGDYEQYF. V usage is TRBV6-6 and J usage is TRBJ2-7; D may be TRBD1 (6 bases). The CDR3 has 12 amino acids. From germline, CDR1 is MNHNY and CDR2 SVGAGI (reference sequence). V gave up 6 bases and J gave up 3 bases, with 9 bases separating them.

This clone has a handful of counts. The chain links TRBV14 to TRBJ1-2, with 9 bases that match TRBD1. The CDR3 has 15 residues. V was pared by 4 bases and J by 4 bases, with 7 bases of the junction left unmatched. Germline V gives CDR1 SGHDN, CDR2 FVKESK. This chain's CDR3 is CASSPGQGLSYGYTF. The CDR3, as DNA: TGTGCCAGCAGCCCGGGACAGGGCCTCTCCTATGGCTACACCTTC.

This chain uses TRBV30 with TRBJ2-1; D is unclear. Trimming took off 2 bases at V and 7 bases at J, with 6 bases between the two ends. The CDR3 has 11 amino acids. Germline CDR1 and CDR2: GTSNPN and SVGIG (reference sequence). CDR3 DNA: TGTGCCTGGAGTAGGCGGAATGAGCAGTTCTTC. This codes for CAWSRRNEQFF.

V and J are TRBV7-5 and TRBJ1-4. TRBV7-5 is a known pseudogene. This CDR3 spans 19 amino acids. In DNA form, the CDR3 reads TGTGTCAGAAGCTTAGCGGACCCCCCGGGGGAGCTAGAGGGCGAAAAACTGTTTTTT. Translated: CVRSLADPPGELEGEKLFF.

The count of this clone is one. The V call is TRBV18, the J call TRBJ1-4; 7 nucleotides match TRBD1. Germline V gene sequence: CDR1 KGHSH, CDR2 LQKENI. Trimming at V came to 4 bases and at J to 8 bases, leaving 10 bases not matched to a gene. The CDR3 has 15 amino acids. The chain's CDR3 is CASSRSTGTGEKLFF. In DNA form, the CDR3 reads TGTGCCAGCTCACGATCGACAGGGACGGGGGAAAAACTGTTTTTT.

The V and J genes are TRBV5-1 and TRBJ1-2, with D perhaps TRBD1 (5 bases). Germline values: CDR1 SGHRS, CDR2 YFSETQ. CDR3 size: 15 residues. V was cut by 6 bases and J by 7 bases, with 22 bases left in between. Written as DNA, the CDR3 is TGCGCCAGCAACTCGGCGTTGGGGGGATCGGCTGGCTACACCTTC. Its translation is CASNSALGGSAGYTF. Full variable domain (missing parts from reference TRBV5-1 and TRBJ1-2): KAGVTQTPRYLIKTRGQQVTLSCSPISGHRSVSWYQQTPGQGLQFLFEYFSETQRNKGNFPGRFSGRQFSNSRSEMNVSTLELGDSALYLCASNSALGGSAGYTFGSGTRLTVV.

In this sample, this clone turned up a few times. This CDR3 is CASRRWTAREQFF. The DNA for the CDR3 is TGTGCCAGCAGAAGGTGGACAGCTCGTGAGCAGTTCTTC. J is TRBJ2-1 and V is TRBV6-5; TRBD1 might be the D (6 bases). The CDR3 loop spans 13 amino acids. Germline CDR1 is MNHEY and CDR2 is SVGAGI. Trimming took 6 bases from V and 9 from J, leaving 15 bases between them.

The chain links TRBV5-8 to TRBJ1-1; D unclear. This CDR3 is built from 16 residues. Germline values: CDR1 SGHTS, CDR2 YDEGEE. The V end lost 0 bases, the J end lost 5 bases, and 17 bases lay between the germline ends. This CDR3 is CASSLGPWRKETEAFF. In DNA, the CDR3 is TGTGCCAGCAGCTTGGGCCCGTGGCGGAAGGAGACTGAAGCTTTCTTT.

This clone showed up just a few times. The CDR3 nucleotides are TGTGCCAGCTCACCCTGGGGGGTAGCCAAAAACATTCAGTACTTC. This encodes CASSPWGVAKNIQYF. The rearrangement joins TRBV18 to TRBJ2-4, with TRBD2 as a possible D gene (6 bases). The CDR3 consists of 15 residues. Germline V gene data show CDR1 as KGHSH and CDR2 as LQKENI. Trimming left V 3 bases short and J 0 bases short, with 9 bases between.

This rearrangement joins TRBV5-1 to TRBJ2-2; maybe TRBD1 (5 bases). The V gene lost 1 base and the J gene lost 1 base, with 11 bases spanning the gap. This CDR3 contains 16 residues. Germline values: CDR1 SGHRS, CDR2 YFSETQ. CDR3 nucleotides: TGCGCCAGCAGCTTGATAGACAGTAGGAACACCGGGGAGCTGTTTTTT. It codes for CASSLIDSRNTGELFF.

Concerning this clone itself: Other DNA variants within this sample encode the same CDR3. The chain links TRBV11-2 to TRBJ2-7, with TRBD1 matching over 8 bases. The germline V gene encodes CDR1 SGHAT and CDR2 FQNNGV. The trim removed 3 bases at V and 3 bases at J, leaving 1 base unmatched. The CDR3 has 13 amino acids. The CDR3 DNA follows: TGTGCCAGCAGCTTGGACAGGGTCTACGAGCAGTACTTC. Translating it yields CASSLDRVYEQYF. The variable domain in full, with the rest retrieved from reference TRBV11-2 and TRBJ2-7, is EAGVAQSPRYKIIEKRQSVAFWCNPISGHATLYWYQQILGQGPKLLIQFQNNGVVDDSQLPKDRFSAERLKGVDSTLKIQPAKLEDSAVYLCASSLDRVYEQYFGPGTRLTVT.